The 27 T cell receptor beta chains given below trace back to one sample, sequenced in a study of siplizumab effects on memory and regulatory T cells. Sequencing was performed with immunoSEQ multiplex PCR; in TCRdb, only in-frame clones are kept and a portion is missing. Seen here are around 6,700 clones, roughly 63% observed once, and the top ten hold about 15%. The specimen sequenced was effector memory CD8+ T cells sorted from blood. Subset here: unstimulated CD8+ effector memory T cells. The source of these receptors is a human donor in good health.

The CDR3 DNA sequence: TGTGCCAGCAGCTCTCTGACCTATGGCTACACCTTC. Its protein is CASSSLTYGYTF. The gene calls are TRBV7-9 and TRBJ1-2, with D hard to call. This CDR3 is built from 12 residues. CDR1 and CDR2 (germline): SEHNR, FQNEAQ (reference sequence). Deletions cut 4 bases from V and 4 bases from J, with 7 bases between.

The chain employs TRBV18 and TRBJ2-5; D is tentatively TRBD1 or TRBD2 (5 bases each). V lost 3 bases and J lost 5, with 10 bases in between. This CDR3 is 13 amino acids long. Germline CDR1 KGHSH, CDR2 LQKENI. The CDR3 region has the DNA TGTGCCAGCTCACCGGGCAGGGAGGAGACCCAGTACTTC. Protein: CASSPGREETQYF. Full variable domain (rest looked up from reference TRBV18 and TRBJ2-5): NAGVMQNPRHLVRRRGQEARLRCSPMKGHSHVYWYRQLPEEGLKFMVYLQKENIIDESGMPKERFSAEFPKEGPSILRIQQVVRGDSAAYFCASSPGREETQYFGPGTRLLVL.

This clone was found a few times. CDR3 nucleotide sequence: TGTGCCAGCACTAGAGGGGAGACAGATACGCAGTATTTT. Its translation: CASTRGETDTQYF. The chain uses TRBV6-6 and TRBJ2-3; D could derive from TRBD1 or TRBD2 (5 bases each). Trimming pared 7 bases from V and 3 bases from J, leaving 11 bases between. Germline assignment: CDR1 MNHNY and CDR2 SVGAGI (reference sequence). This CDR3 contains 13 residues.

V and J are TRBV6-1 and TRBJ1-5, with TRBD1 identical over 7 bases. CDR1 and CDR2 (germline): MNHNS, SASEGT. The CDR3 has 14 residues. After removal of 5 bases from V and 7 bases from J, the junction contained 8 bases not matched to a gene. The chain's CDR3 is CASSSQGDMQPQHF. CDR3 in DNA: TGTGCCAGCAGTAGCCAGGGGGATATGCAGCCCCAGCATTTT.

V gene TRBV30 combines with J gene TRBJ2-3, with 9 bases that match TRBD1. Looked up from germline, CDR1 is GTSNPN and CDR2 is SVGIG (reference sequence). J lost 4 bases, V lost 1 base, and 6 bases had no gene match. The CDR3 spans 15 residues. Here the CDR3 reads CAWSETGGIADTQYF. The CDR3 DNA reads TGTGCCTGGAGTGAAACAGGGGGCATCGCAGATACGCAGTATTTT.

This clone has a handful of counts. The genes are TRBV25-1 and TRBJ1-4; the D is unclear. V lost 0 bases, J lost 8 bases, and 22 bases lay in between. Germline V CDR1 and CDR2: MGHDK, SYGVNS. CDR3 length: 18 residues. CDR3 in amino acids: CASSEYIHTGSEKEKLFF. The CDR3 DNA sequence: TGTGCCAGCAGTGAATATATTCATACGGGGTCAGAGAAAGAAAAACTGTTTTTT.

The chain uses TRBV6-5 and TRBJ1-3; no firm D call. This CDR3 is 13 amino acids long. The V gene lost 6 bases and the J gene lost 6 bases, with 12 bases spanning the gap. Germline CDR1 MNHEY, CDR2 SVGAGI. This CDR3 is CASREVRLNTIYF. The CDR3 region has the DNA TGTGCCAGCAGGGAGGTAAGATTAAACACCATATATTTT.

The chain is built from TRBV6-1 and TRBJ2-7; no firm D call. The CDR3 is made up of 15 amino acids. V shed 6 bases and J shed 2 bases, with 17 bases lying between them. Germline V CDR1 and CDR2: MNHNS, SASEGT. For the CDR3, the DNA is TGTGCCAGCAGCCCCAGGACCGACTCTGCCTACGAGCAGTACTTC. Amino acid sequence: CASSPRTDSAYEQYF.

The CDR3: CASSQGPAVGPTPPLAKNIQYF. The CDR3 region has the DNA TGCGCCAGCAGCCAAGGTCCCGCGGTCGGTCCTACCCCTCCCTTAGCCAAAAACATTCAGTACTTC. V usage is TRBV4-1 and J usage is TRBJ2-4; D gene uncertain. Germline V gene sequence: CDR1 MGHRA, CDR2 YSYEKL. This CDR3 is 22 amino acids long. V lost 1 base and J 0 bases, leaving 28 bases between the germline ends.

The V gene is TRBV28, the J gene TRBJ2-1, with a possible D match to TRBD1 (5 bases). Germline CDR1 and CDR2: MDHEN and SYDVKM. With 2 bases removed from V and 2 bases from J, the gap between germline ends came to 10 bases. CDR3 length: 15 residues. CDR3 protein: CASSLTRVPYNEQFF. CDR3 nucleotide sequence: TGTGCCAGCAGTTTAACCAGGGTTCCCTACAATGAGCAGTTCTTC.

As DNA, the CDR3 is TGTGCCAGCAGTGACTCGGGGGACACGGACCTGTACGGCTACACCTTC. Protein: CASSDSGDTDLYGYTF. This chain connects TRBV6-4 to TRBJ1-2; the D gene is possibly TRBD1 (6 bases). The CDR3 covers 16 residues. Germline V CDR1 and CDR2: MRHNA, SNTAGT. The germline V and J ends were trimmed by 0 bases and 8 bases, with 19 bases remaining between them.

This clone turned up a few times. Distinct nucleotide sequences in the sample also encode this CDR3. CDR3 DNA sequence: TGTGCCAGCAGTGACTCGCGGGGCACAGATACGCAGTATTTT. Translated, it gives CASSDSRGTDTQYF. The V and J genes are TRBV6-4 and TRBJ2-3; TRBD2 is a possible D gene (5 bases). Germline lookup yields CDR1 MRHNA and CDR2 SNTAGT. The V and J ends lost 0 bases and 1 base respectively, with 5 bases between them. The CDR3 has 14 residues.

This clone was observed a handful of times. CDR3 sequence reads: CASSDSLNSGGSYNEQFF. The CDR3 DNA reads TGTGCCAGCAGTGACTCCTTAAATAGCGGGGGGTCCTACAATGAGCAGTTCTTC. V and J are TRBV6-4 and TRBJ2-1, with TRBD2 matching 10 bases. The CDR3 is 18 amino acids. V was pared by 0 bases and J by 1 base, with 6 bases of the junction left unmatched. Looked up from germline, CDR1 is MRHNA and CDR2 is SNTAGT.

This sequence joins TRBV4-1 and TRBJ1-1; TRBD1 is a possible D gene (5 bases). Trimming shortened V by 3 bases and J by 0 bases, and 17 bases separated the two germline ends. The germline CDR1 and CDR2 sequences are MGHRA and YSYEKL. The CDR3 covers 17 residues. The CDR3 spells CASSHAGVPTLNTEAFF. In nucleotides, the CDR3 is TGCGCCAGCAGCCATGCGGGGGTTCCAACCCTGAACACTGAAGCTTTCTTT.

The J gene is TRBJ2-7, the V gene TRBV7-9; maybe TRBD2 (5 bases). This CDR3 is 12 amino acids long. Trimming took 1 base from V and 4 from J, leaving 5 bases between them. Per the germline V gene, CDR1 is SEHNR and CDR2 is FQNEAQ (reference sequence). The CDR3 bases are TGTGCCAGCAGCTTAGGGACTTACGAGCAGTACTTC. Protein sequence: CASSLGTYEQYF. Using reference TRBV7-9 and TRBJ2-7 for the parts outside the CDR3, the full variable domain is DTGVSQNPRHKITKRGQNVTFRCDPISEHNRLYWYRQTLGQGPEFLTYFQNEAQLEKSRLLSDRFSAERPKGSFSTLEIQRTEQGDSAMYLCASSLGTYEQYFGPGTRLTVT.

This clone was picked up a small number of times. The chain combines TRBV6-4 with TRBJ2-1, with D perhaps matching TRBD1 (5 bases). CDR3 length: 15 amino acids. Germline CDR1 MRHNA, CDR2 SNTAGT. Trimming took off 2 bases at V and 2 bases at J, with 10 bases between the two ends. Here the CDR3 reads CASSDEVGAYNEQFF. As DNA, the CDR3 is TGTGCCAGCAGTGACGAAGTAGGGGCCTACAATGAGCAGTTCTTC.

The chain joins TRBV21-1 to TRBJ2-1. TRBV21-1 has pseudogene status. This CDR3 is built from 14 residues. The CDR3 DNA reads TGTGCCAGCAGCAGGGTAGGCTCCTACAATGAGCAGTTCTTC. Residues: CASSRVGSYNEQFF.

This clone is a singleton in its sample. The rearrangement links TRBV6-4 to TRBJ2-3, with 11 positions matching TRBD2. CDR3 size: 15 residues. The V gene's germline CDR1 is MRHNA and CDR2 SNTAGT. V lost 5 bases, J lost 2 bases, and 3 bases stayed unmatched. The CDR3 protein is CASSPLAGDTDTQYF. Here the CDR3 DNA reads TGTGCCAGCAGTCCACTAGCGGGGGACACAGATACGCAGTATTTT.

The chain joins TRBV6-1 to TRBJ2-7; 8 bases fit TRBD2. The CDR3 loop spans 14 amino acids. Unmatched junction bases numbered 9, after V lost 8 bases and J lost 3 bases. Germline-derived CDR1 and CDR2 are MNHNS and SASEGT. The CDR3 here is CASAQRGSFYEQYF. The CDR3 DNA reads TGTGCCAGCGCACAGCGGGGGTCTTTCTACGAGCAGTACTTC.

In its sample, this clone is large. The CDR3 coding sequence is TGTGCCAGCAGACAAAAGGGGGGACAAAACACTGAAGCTTTCTTT. This encodes CASRQKGGQNTEAFF. The chain is built from TRBV6-5 and TRBJ1-1; possibly TRBD1 for D (6 bases). Trimming removed 6 bases at V and 2 bases at J, with 16 bases between. This CDR3 region has 15 residues. The germline gives CDR1 MNHEY, CDR2 SVGAGI.

The CDR3: CASSYGGAANEKLFF. The CDR3 DNA sequence: TGTGCCAGCAGCTACGGGGGGGCGGCTAATGAAAAACTGTTTTTT. The chain uses TRBV5-6 and TRBJ1-4; perhaps TRBD1 as D (6 bases). Germline CDR1 is SGHDT and CDR2 is YYEEEE. The V end was cut by 3 bases, the J end by 3 bases, with 12 bases between. The CDR3 covers 15 residues.

This clone was found a few times. V is TRBV4-1 and J is TRBJ1-1; 8 bases fit TRBD1. V was clipped by 0 bases and J by 5 bases; unmatched bases: 8. The CDR3 covers 16 residues. From germline, CDR1 is MGHRA and CDR2 YSYEKL. In DNA, the CDR3 is TGCGCCAGCAGCCAAGATCGGCAGGGGGCTTGGACTGAAGCTTTCTTT. Amino acids: CASSQDRQGAWTEAFF.

This clone was picked up a small number of times. The V gene is TRBV19, the J gene TRBJ1-2; 7 nucleotides align to TRBD1. Germline-derived CDR1 and CDR2 are LNHDA and SQIVND (reference sequence). The CDR3 contains 15 residues. The J segment lost 4 bases and the V segment lost 5 bases, leaving 10 bases of the junction unmatched. In DNA form, the CDR3 reads TGTGCCAGTAGTTCCCAGGGGGAGGCTCCCTATGGCTACACCTTC. Its protein is CASSSQGEAPYGYTF. Using reference TRBV19 and TRBJ1-2 for the parts outside the CDR3, the full variable domain is DGGITQSPKYLFRKEGQNVTLSCEQNLNHDAMYWYRQDPGQGLRLIYYSQIVNDFQKGDIAEGYSVSREKKESFPLTVTSAQKNPTAFYLCASSSQGEAPYGYTFGSGTRLTVV.

This clone was counted between two and nine times. The chain links TRBV6-4 to TRBJ2-1, with D perhaps TRBD2 (5 bases). The V end lost 5 bases, the J end lost 0 bases, and 14 bases lay between the germline ends. Germline CDR1 reads MRHNA; CDR2 reads SNTAGT. The CDR3 covers 16 residues. CDR3 in amino acids: CASSTRGGGSYNEQFF. In DNA, the CDR3 is TGTGCCAGCAGTACCCGAGGAGGAGGCTCCTACAATGAGCAGTTCTTC.

This clone showed up just once. This chain links TRBV6-4 with TRBJ2-3; D not certain. The V gene's germline CDR1 is MRHNA and CDR2 SNTAGT. The CDR3 contains 13 residues. The germline V and J ends were trimmed by 0 bases and 6 bases, with 7 bases remaining between them. CDR3: CASSDSSEDTQYF. The CDR3, as DNA: TGTGCCAGCAGTGACTCTTCGGAGGATACGCAGTATTTT.

This clone was seen a few times. The rearrangement uses TRBV6-4 and TRBJ1-5; TRBD1 is a possible D gene (5 bases). This CDR3 has 17 residues. With 0 bases removed from V and 4 bases from J, the gap between germline ends came to 16 bases. The germline CDR1 and CDR2 sequences are MRHNA and SNTAGT. The CDR3 nucleotides are TGTGCCAGCAGTGACTCGAGTAGGGGTGGTGAAAATCAGCCCCAGCATTTT. The encoded protein is CASSDSSRGGENQPQHF.

This sequence joins TRBV27 and TRBJ1-4, with D perhaps matching TRBD1 (5 bases). Germline lookup yields CDR1 MNHEY and CDR2 SMNVEV (reference sequence). The CDR3 contains 16 residues. V was clipped by 2 bases and J by 0 bases, with 10 bases between them. The CDR3 sequence: CASSLTGPTTNEKLFF. The CDR3 bases are TGTGCCAGCAGTTTAACGGGACCGACAACTAATGAAAAACTGTTTTTT.